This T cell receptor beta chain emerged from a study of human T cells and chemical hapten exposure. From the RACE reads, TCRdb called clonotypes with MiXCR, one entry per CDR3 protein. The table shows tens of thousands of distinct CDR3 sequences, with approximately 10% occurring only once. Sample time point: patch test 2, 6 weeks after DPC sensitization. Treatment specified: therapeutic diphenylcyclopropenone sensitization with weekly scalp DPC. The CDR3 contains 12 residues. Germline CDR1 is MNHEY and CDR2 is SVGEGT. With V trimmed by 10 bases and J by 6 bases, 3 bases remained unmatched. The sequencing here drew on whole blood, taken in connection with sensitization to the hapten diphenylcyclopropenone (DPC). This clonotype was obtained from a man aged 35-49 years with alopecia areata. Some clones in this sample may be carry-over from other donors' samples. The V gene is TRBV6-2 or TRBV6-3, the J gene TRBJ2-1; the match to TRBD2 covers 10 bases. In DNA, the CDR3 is TGTGCCACCACTAGCGGGATCAATGAGCAGTTCTTC. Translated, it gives CATTSGINEQFF.